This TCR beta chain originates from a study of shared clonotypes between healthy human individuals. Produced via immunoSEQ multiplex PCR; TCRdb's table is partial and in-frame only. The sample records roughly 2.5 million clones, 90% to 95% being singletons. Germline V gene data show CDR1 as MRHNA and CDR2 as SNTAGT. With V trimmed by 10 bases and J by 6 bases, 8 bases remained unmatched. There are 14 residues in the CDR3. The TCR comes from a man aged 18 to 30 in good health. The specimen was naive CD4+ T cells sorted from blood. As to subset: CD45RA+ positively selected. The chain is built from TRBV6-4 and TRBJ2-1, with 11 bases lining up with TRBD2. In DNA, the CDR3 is TGTGCCACCCAGGGACTAGCGGCCTTCAATGAGCAGTTCTTC. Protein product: CATQGLAAFNEQFF.